Below, 2 T cell receptor beta chains from the same sample are listed, as sequenced in a study of T cell responses to AZD1222 COVID-19 vaccine. Measured with immunoSEQ multiplex PCR; TCRdb has only the in-frame clones, and not every one. Altogether more than 150,000 clones are present, 90% to 95% being singletons, with the ten largest covering 1.5% to 2%. Source: peripheral blood, taken 28 days after the second AZD1222 dose. All receptors derive from an adult who received the AZD1222 COVID-19 vaccine.

The V call is TRBV5-1, the J call TRBJ1-1, with 9 bases that match TRBD1. Germline trimming cut 3 bases from V and 0 bases from J; bases unmatched to any gene: 3. The CDR3 runs 15 residues. Germline V gives CDR1 SGHRS, CDR2 YFSETQ. DNA of the CDR3: TGCGCCAGCAGCTATGGACAGGGGATGAACACTGAAGCTTTCTTT. Translating it yields CASSYGQGMNTEAFF.

This rearrangement joins TRBV24-1 to TRBJ2-5; D may match TRBD1 or TRBD2 (5 bases each). Looked up from germline, CDR1 is KGHDR and CDR2 is SFDVKD. The CDR3 has 13 amino acids. The V gene lost 7 bases and the J gene lost 1 base, with 9 bases spanning the gap. This chain's CDR3 is CATSTGAQETQYF. CDR3 sequence (DNA): TGTGCCACCAGCACCGGGGCCCAAGAGACCCAGTACTTC.